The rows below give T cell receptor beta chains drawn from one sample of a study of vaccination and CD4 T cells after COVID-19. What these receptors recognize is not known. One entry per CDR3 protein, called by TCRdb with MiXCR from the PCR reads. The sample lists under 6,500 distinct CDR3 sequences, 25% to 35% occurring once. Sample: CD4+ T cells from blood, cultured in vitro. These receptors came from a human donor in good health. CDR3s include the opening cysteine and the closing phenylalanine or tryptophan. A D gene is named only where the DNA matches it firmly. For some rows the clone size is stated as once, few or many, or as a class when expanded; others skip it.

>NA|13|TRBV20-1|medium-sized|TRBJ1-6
CSARSQLDSPLHF
TGCAGTGCTAGGTCCCAGCTAGATTCACCCCTCCACTTT
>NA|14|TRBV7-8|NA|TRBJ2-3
CASSYFELTDTQYF
TGTGCCAGCAGCTACTTTGAGTTGACAGATACGCAGTATTTT
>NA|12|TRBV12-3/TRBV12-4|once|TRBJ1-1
CASSQAVSEAFF
TGTGCCAGCAGCCAGGCGGTCTCTGAAGCTTTCTTT
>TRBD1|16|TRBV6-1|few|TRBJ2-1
CASRLNSLETGTGVFF
TGTGCCAGCAGACTCAATTCCCTCGAGACCGGGACAGGGGTGTTCTTC
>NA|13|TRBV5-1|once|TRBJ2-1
CASSQGLFDEQFF
TGCGCCAGCAGCCAGGGCCTTTTCGATGAGCAGTTCTTC
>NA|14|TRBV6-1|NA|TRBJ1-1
CASTTQYVDTEAFF
TGTGCCAGCACCACCCAGTACGTGGACACTGAAGCTTTCTTT
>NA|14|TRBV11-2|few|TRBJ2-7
CASSLQVGFYEQYF
TGTGCCAGCAGCTTACAAGTAGGGTTCTACGAGCAGTACTTC
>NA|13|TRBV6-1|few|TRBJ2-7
CASSREVSYEQYF
TGTGCCAGCAGCAGGGAGGTCTCCTACGAGCAGTACTTC
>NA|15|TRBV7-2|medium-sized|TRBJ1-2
CASSLGDRANYGYTF
TGTGCCAGCAGCTTAGGAGACCGAGCTAACTATGGCTACACCTTC
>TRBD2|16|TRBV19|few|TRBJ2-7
CASSGRGERGAYEQYF
TGTGCCAGTAGTGGCCGTGGCGAGCGGGGAGCCTACGAGCAGTACTTC
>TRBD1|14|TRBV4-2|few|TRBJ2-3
CASSQGTGDDTQYF
TGTGCCAGCAGCCAAGGGACAGGGGACGATACGCAGTATTTT
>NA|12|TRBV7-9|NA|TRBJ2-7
CASSLISYEQYF
TGTGCCAGCAGCCTGATCTCTTACGAGCAGTACTTC
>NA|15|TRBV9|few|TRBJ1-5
CASSVGTVGNQPQHF
TGTGCCAGCAGCGTAGGGACAGTCGGGAATCAGCCCCAGCATTTT